The 21 T cell receptor beta chains in this list originate from one sample, sequenced in a study of blood T cell repertoires in COVID-19. Sequenced by immunoSEQ multiplex PCR; TCRdb stores in-frame clones only, minus some. Seen here are around 300,000 clones, roughly 89% observed once, and the top ten hold 0.94%. Source material: peripheral blood. The receptor source for this set is a woman between 35 and 50 years old who had recovered from COVID-19.

The J gene is TRBJ1-4, the V gene TRBV7-9; unclear D gene. The V end lost 1 base, the J end lost 11 bases, and 14 bases lay between the germline ends. Looked up from germline, CDR1 is SEHNR and CDR2 is FQNEAQ (reference sequence). The CDR3 runs 14 residues. CDR3 sequence: CASSLDGSPGKLFF. CDR3 in DNA: TGTGCCAGCAGCTTAGACGGCAGCCCGGGGAAACTGTTTTTT. Full variable domain (rest looked up from reference TRBV7-9 and TRBJ1-4): DTGVSQNPRHKITKRGQNVTFRCDPISEHNRLYWYRQTLGQGPEFLTYFQNEAQLEKSRLLSDRFSAERPKGSFSTLEIQRTEQGDSAMYLCASSLDGSPGKLFFGSGTQLSVL.

V and J are TRBV5-1 and TRBJ2-2; 7 bases fit TRBD2. The CDR3 sequence is 15 residues long. Germline V gives CDR1 SGHRS, CDR2 YFSETQ. The J segment lost 0 bases and the V segment lost 2 bases, leaving 1 base of the junction unmatched. CDR3 residues: CASSLREANTGELFF. In DNA, the CDR3 is TGCGCCAGCAGCTTACGGGAGGCGAACACCGGGGAGCTGTTTTTT.

The chain has TRBV4-1 and TRBJ2-5; 7 nucleotides match TRBD1. V lost 3 bases to trimming and J lost 2 bases; unmatched junction nucleotides: 6. There are 15 residues in the CDR3. Germline CDR1 MGHRA, CDR2 YSYEKL. CDR3 sequence: CASSQDRTDQETQYF. CDR3 in DNA: TGCGCCAGCAGCCAGGACAGGACAGATCAAGAGACCCAGTACTTC.

This chain connects TRBV24-1 to TRBJ2-1; 7 nucleotides agree with TRBD2. Trimming at V came to 0 bases and at J to 2 bases, leaving 6 bases not matched to a gene. Germline CDR1 is KGHDR and CDR2 is SFDVKD. The length of the CDR3 is 17 residues. The CDR3 DNA reads TGTGCCACCAGTGATTTGACGGCGGGAGCCCCCTACAATGAGCAGTTCTTC. It specifies CATSDLTAGAPYNEQFF.

CDR3 sequence reads: CASSLAGSLGELFF. Here the CDR3 DNA reads TGTGCCAGCAGCTTGGCAGGGTCTCTCGGGGAGCTGTTTTTT. V and J are TRBV7-8 and TRBJ2-2; TRBD1 might be the D (5 bases). V shed 3 bases and J shed 7 bases, with 12 bases lying between them. CDR1 is SGHVS and CDR2 is FQNEAQ in the germline V gene. This CDR3 is built from 14 residues.

This clone was seen just once. J is TRBJ2-7 and V is TRBV10-2, with D perhaps matching TRBD2 (6 bases). V lost 7 bases and J lost 1, with 17 bases in between. This CDR3 region has 15 residues. CDR1 is WSHSY and CDR2 is SAAADI in the germline V gene. CDR3 DNA: TGCGCCAGCACTGGTTACGGGAGTACTTCCTACGAGCAGTACTTC. Translation gives CASTGYGSTSYEQYF.

The V call is TRBV4-1, the J call TRBJ1-4, with 7 positions matching TRBD1. Germline CDR1 reads MGHRA; CDR2 reads YSYEKL. Trimming took 1 base from V and 0 from J; bases not matched to a gene: 8. The CDR3 is made up of 18 amino acids. The CDR3 DNA sequence: TGCGCCAGCAGCCAAGTTTTCCCTGGGACAGCAACTAATGAAAAACTGTTTTTT. Its protein product is CASSQVFPGTATNEKLFF.

This clone is a singleton in its sample. The CDR3 DNA reads TGTGCCAGCAGCTTCGGCGCCCATGGGACAACCCAAGAGACCCAGTACTTC. Translation gives CASSFGAHGTTQETQYF. J is TRBJ2-5 and V is TRBV7-8; maybe TRBD1 (6 bases). The CDR3 is 17 residues long. V shed 3 bases and J shed 1 base, with 18 bases lying between them. Germline V gives CDR1 SGHVS, CDR2 FQNEAQ. The whole variable domain, filled in from reference TRBV7-8 and TRBJ2-5, reads GAGVSQSPRYKVAKRGQDVALRCDPISGHVSLFWYQQALGQGPEFLTYFQNEAQLDKSGLPSDRFFAERPEGSVSTLKIQRTQQEDSAVYLCASSFGAHGTTQETQYFGPGTRLLVL.

The chain couples TRBV30 to TRBJ2-5; D gene uncertain. There are 12 residues in the CDR3. Trimming shortened V by 5 bases and J by 5 bases, and 12 bases separated the two germline ends. Germline V gives CDR1 GTSNPN, CDR2 SVGIG (reference sequence). The CDR3 DNA sequence: TGTGCCTGGTCGGGTCTGGTTGAGACCCAGTACTTC. Encoded protein: CAWSGLVETQYF.

V and J are TRBV5-4 and TRBJ2-1; the match to TRBD2 covers 10 bases. Trimming took 0 bases from V and 4 from J; bases not matched to a gene: 4. The CDR3 sequence is 16 residues long. The germline CDR1 and CDR2 sequences are SGHNT and YYREEE (reference sequence). The CDR3 coding sequence is TGTGCCAGCAGCTTGGCCGGAGCGGGAGGGTACAATGAGCAGTTCTTC. This codes for CASSLAGAGGYNEQFF.

In regard to this clone: Other DNA sequences within the sample encode an identical CDR3. The chain recombines TRBV18 with TRBJ2-1, with TRBD2 identical over 7 bases. The length of the CDR3 is 16 residues. The J segment lost 0 bases and the V segment lost 0 bases, leaving 2 bases of the junction unmatched. The germline gives CDR1 KGHSH, CDR2 LQKENI. Here the CDR3 DNA reads TGTGCCAGCTCACCACCGGGGGGGAGCTCCTACAATGAGCAGTTCTTC. Protein sequence: CASSPPGGSSYNEQFF.

The CDR3 loop is CASSPGLAGSEEFF. The CDR3 DNA is TGTGCCAGCAGCCCGGGACTAGCGGGATCGGAGGAGTTCTTC. This chain uses TRBV14 with TRBJ2-1; 13 positions match TRBD2. There are 14 residues in the CDR3. Germline V CDR1 and CDR2: SGHDN, FVKESK. The V segment lost 4 bases and the J segment 14 bases; nucleotides outside the gene matches: 8.

The V call is TRBV28, the J call TRBJ2-7, with D possibly being TRBD2 (6 bases). CDR3 length equals 15 residues. The V gene lost 5 bases and the J gene lost 0 bases, with 14 bases spanning the gap. CDR1 is MDHEN and CDR2 is SYDVKM in the germline V gene. The CDR3 sequence is CASSGQRGYSYEQYF. Written as DNA, the CDR3 is TGTGCCAGCAGTGGGCAACGGGGGTACTCCTACGAGCAGTACTTC.

V usage is TRBV11-2 and J usage is TRBJ2-5, with D maybe TRBD1 (6 bases). V lost 5 bases to trimming and J lost 4 bases, with 11 bases between them. This CDR3 is 13 amino acids long. Germline lookup yields CDR1 SGHAT and CDR2 FQNNGV. CDR3 in amino acids: CASSPQGTETQYF. The CDR3 DNA reads TGTGCCAGCAGCCCACAGGGTACAGAGACCCAGTACTTC.

V and J are TRBV6-6 and TRBJ2-3; maybe TRBD2 (6 bases). Germline V CDR1 and CDR2: MNHNY, SVGAGI (reference sequence). CDR3 length: 15 amino acids. Between the trimmed V and J ends, which lost 6 bases and 0 bases, there was a span of 13 bases. CDR3 sequence (DNA): TGTGCCAGCAGAATAGCGGACCCTAGCACAGATACGCAGTATTTT. Protein product: CASRIADPSTDTQYF.

CDR3 loop: CASSRGTETDTQYF. The DNA for the CDR3 is TGTGCCAGCTCACGCGGGACGGAGACAGATACGCAGTATTTT. This rearrangement joins TRBV18 to TRBJ2-3; D is possibly TRBD2 (6 bases). The CDR3 spans 14 residues. CDR1 and CDR2 (germline): KGHSH, LQKENI. V was pared by 4 bases and J by 3 bases, with 11 bases between.

This clone was counted a few times. The rearrangement uses TRBV19 and TRBJ2-3; TRBD2 matches 7 bases. CDR3 length equals 14 residues. V trimming: 5 bases; J trimming: 4 bases; junction bases outside the gene matches: 6. Germline V CDR1 and CDR2: LNHDA, SQIVND (reference sequence). DNA of the CDR3: TGTGCCAGTAGTGATTCGGGGAGGGCAGATACGCAGTATTTT. It yields the protein CASSDSGRADTQYF.

V usage is TRBV6-2 or TRBV6-3 and J usage is TRBJ1-6; D is possibly TRBD1 (5 bases). This CDR3 is 14 amino acids long. CDR1 and CDR2 from the germline V gene are MNHEY and SVGEGT. V was cut by 5 bases and J by 7 bases, with 12 bases left in between. The CDR3 sequence is CASSQMTANSPLHF. CDR3 nucleotide sequence: TGTGCCAGCAGTCAAATGACAGCCAATTCACCCCTCCACTTT.

V is TRBV27 and J is TRBJ2-1, with D possibly TRBD1 on 6 matching bases. Germline values: CDR1 MNHEY, CDR2 SMNVEV (reference sequence). The CDR3 has 14 amino acids. Deletions cut 5 bases from V and 3 bases from J, with 11 bases between. The CDR3 DNA sequence: TGTGCCAGCAGTCCGACAGGAGGCTACAATGAGCAGTTCTTC. This codes for CASSPTGGYNEQFF.

The J gene is TRBJ2-5, the V gene TRBV2, with a possible D match to TRBD1 (5 bases). The CDR3 runs 14 residues. Germline CDR1 is SNHLY and CDR2 is FYNNEI. V lost 8 bases, J lost 3 bases, and 16 bases lay in between. The CDR3 DNA reads as TGTGCCAGCCTCACAGGCAGCCTAAAAGAGACCCAGTACTTC. It translates to CASLTGSLKETQYF.

The genes are TRBV30 and TRBJ2-3; D ambiguous. The V gene's germline CDR1 is GTSNPN and CDR2 SVGIG (reference sequence). This CDR3 comprises 13 residues. V lost 5 bases and J lost 3, with 12 bases in between. CDR3 protein: CAWSQVVTDTQYF. CDR3 nucleotide sequence: TGTGCCTGGTCTCAGGTTGTAACAGATACGCAGTATTTT.